Below are 20 T cell receptor beta chains sequenced from a single sample in a study of blood T cell repertoires in COVID-19. Produced via immunoSEQ multiplex PCR; TCRdb's table is partial and in-frame only. The data show approximately 120,000 clones, with roughly 80% seen just once and 15% to 20% held by the top ten. The sequenced sample consisted of PBMCs or T cells enriched from blood (not recorded which). The source is a man younger than 45 who had recovered from COVID-19.

The V call is TRBV19, the J call TRBJ1-1; 8 nucleotides match TRBD1. Germline CDR1 and CDR2: LNHDA and SQIVND (reference sequence). The CDR3 is 16 amino acids. Trimming at V came to 5 bases and at J to 2 bases, leaving 10 bases not matched to a gene. CDR3 DNA: TGTGCCAGTAGTCCGTGGGGGCAGGGGGCAAACACTGAAGCTTTCTTT. This codes for CASSPWGQGANTEAFF.

This chain joins TRBV2 and TRBJ2-5; 7 nucleotides match TRBD2. This CDR3 contains 14 residues. From germline, CDR1 is SNHLY and CDR2 FYNNEI. V lost 8 bases and J lost 5; bases outside the gene matches: 11. CDR3 protein: CASSPGEGLETQYF. Written as DNA, the CDR3 is TGTGCCAGCTCTCCCGGGGAGGGGTTGGAGACCCAGTACTTC.

The chain combines TRBV12-5 with TRBJ1-1; D unclear. Deletions cut 3 bases from V and 4 bases from J, with 12 bases between. The CDR3 covers 14 residues. Germline V lookup: CDR1 LGHNT, CDR2 FRNRAP. The CDR3 DNA follows: TGTGCTAGTGGTTTTGTCCAGGTGGGCACTGAAGCTTTCTTT. Translated, it gives CASGFVQVGTEAFF.

This rearrangement joins TRBV19 to TRBJ1-1, with D maybe TRBD1 (5 bases). This CDR3 spans 15 amino acids. Trimming left V 2 bases short and J 5 bases short, with 15 bases between. Germline assignment: CDR1 LNHDA and CDR2 SQIVND (reference sequence). CDR3 residues: CASSIRPGRGTEAFF. Here the CDR3 DNA reads TGTGCCAGTAGTATAAGGCCGGGGAGGGGAACTGAAGCTTTCTTT.

This clone was detected only once. The chain recombines TRBV13 with TRBJ2-2; D unclear. CDR1 PRHDT and CDR2 FYEKMQ come from the germline V gene (reference sequence). The CDR3 length is 18 residues. Deletions cut 1 base from V and 0 bases from J, with 15 bases between. The CDR3 DNA reads TGTGCCAGCAGCTTAGAAGGCATAGGCGGAACGAACACCGGGGAGCTGTTTTTT. Its translation is CASSLEGIGGTNTGELFF. The full variable domain, rest sourced from reference TRBV13 and TRBJ2-2, is AAGVIQSPRHLIKEKRETATLKCYPIPRHDTVYWYQQGPGQDPQFLISFYEKMQSDKGSIPDRFSAQQFSDYHSELNMSSLELGDSALYFCASSLEGIGGTNTGELFFGEGSRLTVL.

The rearrangement uses TRBV12-5 and TRBJ2-1; TRBD1 is a possible D gene (6 bases). Germline V gene lookup returns CDR1 LGHNT and CDR2 FRNRAP. With 1 base removed from V and 0 bases from J, the gap between germline ends came to 22 bases. This CDR3 spans 20 amino acids. In DNA form, the CDR3 reads TGTGCTAGTGGTTTGGACCGGGACAAAACCCCACGGAGCTCCTACAATGAGCAGTTCTTC. It codes for CASGLDRDKTPRSSYNEQFF.

This clone was found once. The chain joins TRBV7-8 to TRBJ1-1, with a tentative D call TRBD1 (6 bases). The CDR3 extends over 17 amino acids. The V gene lost 1 base and the J gene lost 1 base, with 16 bases spanning the gap. Germline lookup yields CDR1 SGHVS and CDR2 FQNEAQ. CDR3 coding DNA: TGTGCCAGCAGCTTAGTTGGGAGGGGGGGCTGGAACACTGAAGCTTTCTTT. Its protein product is CASSLVGRGGWNTEAFF.

CDR3 nucleotide sequence: TGTGCCAGTAGTATCCATCGAACTGACTATGGCTACACCTTC. Amino acid sequence: CASSIHRTDYGYTF. The V gene is TRBV19, the J gene TRBJ1-2, with D unclear. Germline V gives CDR1 LNHDA, CDR2 SQIVND (reference sequence). CDR3 length: 14 amino acids. V gave up 3 bases and J gave up 3 bases, with 11 bases separating them.

The gene calls are TRBV5-1 and TRBJ2-1; D unresolved. Germline V gives CDR1 SGHRS, CDR2 YFSETQ. This CDR3 has 14 amino acids. Trimming stripped 0 bases from V and 5 bases from J, with 9 bases between. CDR3 DNA: TGCGCCAGCAGCTTGGGACAAGCACACAATGAGCAGTTCTTC. Protein product: CASSLGQAHNEQFF.

The rearrangement joins TRBV19 to TRBJ1-1; D remains unclear. Trimming removed 4 bases from V and 0 bases from J, with 6 bases in between. The CDR3 spans 13 residues. The V gene's germline CDR1 is LNHDA and CDR2 SQIVND (reference sequence). CDR3 sequence (DNA): TGTGCCAGTAGTACGACAATGAACACTGAAGCTTTCTTT. The encoded protein is CASSTTMNTEAFF.

The chain employs TRBV19 and TRBJ2-2; D gene unclear. Per germline, CDR1 LNHDA and CDR2 SQIVND (reference sequence). Trimming stripped 1 base from V and 5 bases from J, with 8 bases between. The CDR3 contains 14 residues. The CDR3, as DNA: TGTGCCAGTAGTATAGTATCGAGTACCGGGGAGCTGTTTTTT. Translated, it gives CASSIVSSTGELFF.

This clone was detected a few times. CDR3 bases: TGTGCCAGCAGCTCGAGTTACGAGCAGTACTTC. Its protein product is CASSSSYEQYF. The gene calls are TRBV5-4 and TRBJ2-7; D gene uncertain. Between the trimmed V and J ends, which lost 3 bases and 4 bases, there was a span of 5 bases. The CDR3 contains 11 residues. CDR1 and CDR2 from the germline V gene are SGHNT and YYREEE (reference sequence).

The sample holds a few counts of this clone. The chain has TRBV14 and TRBJ1-1, with TRBD1 as a possible D gene (6 bases). The V gene's germline CDR1 is SGHDN and CDR2 FVKESK. This CDR3 is built from 12 residues. The V end lost 5 bases, the J end lost 8 bases, and 12 bases lay between the germline ends. The CDR3 nucleotides are TGTGCCAGCAGCTTGGACAGATACGAAGCTTTCTTT. Residues: CASSLDRYEAFF.

The rearrangement links TRBV20-1 to TRBJ1-5; TRBD1 matches 8 bases. The CDR3 totals 16 residues. Germline CDR1 and CDR2: DFQATT and SNEGSKA (reference sequence). Losses at the gene ends were 3 bases for V and 7 bases for J; bases not matched to a gene: 14. In DNA form, the CDR3 reads TGCAGTGCTAGTCCCGGACAGGGCGGCTTTTTCCAGCCCCAGCATTTT. Translating gives CSASPGQGGFFQPQHF.

The CDR3 loop is CASIPGENTGELFF. CDR3 nucleotides: TGTGCCAGTATCCCGGGAGAGAACACCGGGGAGCTGTTTTTT. This chain joins TRBV19 and TRBJ2-2; D might be TRBD2 (6 bases). Germline assignment: CDR1 LNHDA and CDR2 SQIVND (reference sequence). V was pared by 7 bases and J by 1 base, with 10 bases between. The CDR3 loop spans 14 amino acids.

In its sample, this clone was seen a few times. The genes are TRBV7-9 and TRBJ1-5; D gene ambiguous. This CDR3 contains 14 residues. The V gene lost 4 bases and the J gene lost 4 bases, with 11 bases spanning the gap. Looked up from germline, CDR1 is SEHNR and CDR2 is FQNEAQ (reference sequence). The DNA of the CDR3 is TGTGCCAGCAGCTCCGCCCAGGCTAATCAGCCCCAGCATTTT. Amino acids: CASSSAQANQPQHF.

This clone showed up just a few times. The V call is TRBV2, the J call TRBJ2-5, with 7 bases that match TRBD2. Germline CDR1 SNHLY, CDR2 FYNNEI. The CDR3 is 16 residues long. V lost 3 bases and J lost 3; bases outside the gene matches: 10. CDR3 DNA sequence: TGTGCCAGCAGTGAGGGCCGGCTAGCGGAGGAAGAGACCCAGTACTTC. It translates to CASSEGRLAEEETQYF.

This sequence joins TRBV9 and TRBJ1-2; D may be TRBD1 (6 bases). CDR1 is SGDLS, CDR2 YYNGEE, per germline. The V end was cut by 4 bases, the J end by 8 bases, with 21 bases between. The CDR3 is made up of 15 amino acids. Written as DNA, the CDR3 is TGTGCCAGCAGCCCCTCCGAGGGGGGGATGGGGGGCTACACCTTC. Translated, it gives CASSPSEGGMGGYTF. Combining the CDR3 with reference TRBV9 and TRBJ1-2 gives the whole variable domain DSGVTQTPKHLITATGQRVTLRCSPRSGDLSVYWYQQSLDQGLQFLIQYYNGEERAKGNILERFSAQQFPDLHSELNLSSLELGDSALYFCASSPSEGGMGGYTFGSGTRLTVV.

The genes are TRBV2 and TRBJ2-6; D is undetermined. This CDR3 has 15 residues. CDR1 is SNHLY, CDR2 FYNNEI, per germline. With 2 bases removed from V and 0 bases from J, the gap between germline ends came to 5 bases. The CDR3 DNA reads TGTGCCAGCAGTGAACTGTTCTCTGGGGCCAACGTCCTGACTTTC. Translated: CASSELFSGANVLTF.

The V call is TRBV27, the J call TRBJ2-1, with a tentative D call TRBD1 (6 bases). The CDR3 spans 14 residues. From germline, CDR1 is MNHEY and CDR2 SMNVEV (reference sequence). V was clipped by 6 bases and J by 4 bases, with 13 bases between them. CDR3 in DNA: TGTGCCAGCAGCAACCAAGGACAGTACAATGAGCAGTTCTTC. As protein: CASSNQGQYNEQFF.